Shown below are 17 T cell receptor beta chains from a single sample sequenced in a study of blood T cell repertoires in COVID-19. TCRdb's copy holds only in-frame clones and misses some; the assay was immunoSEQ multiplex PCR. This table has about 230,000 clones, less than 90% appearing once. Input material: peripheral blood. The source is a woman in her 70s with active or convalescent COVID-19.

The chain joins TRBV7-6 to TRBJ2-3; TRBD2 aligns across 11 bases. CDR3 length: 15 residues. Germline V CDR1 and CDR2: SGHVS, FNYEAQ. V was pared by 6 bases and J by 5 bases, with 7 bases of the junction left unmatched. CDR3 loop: CASRSASGGLDTQYF. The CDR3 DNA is TGTGCCAGCAGGTCCGCTAGCGGGGGGTTAGATACGCAGTATTTT.

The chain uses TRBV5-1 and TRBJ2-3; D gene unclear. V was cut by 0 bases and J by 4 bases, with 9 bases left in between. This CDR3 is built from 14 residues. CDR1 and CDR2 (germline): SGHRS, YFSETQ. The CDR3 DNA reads TGCGCCAGCAGCTTGGGGCAGGTCGCAGATACGCAGTATTTT. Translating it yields CASSLGQVADTQYF.

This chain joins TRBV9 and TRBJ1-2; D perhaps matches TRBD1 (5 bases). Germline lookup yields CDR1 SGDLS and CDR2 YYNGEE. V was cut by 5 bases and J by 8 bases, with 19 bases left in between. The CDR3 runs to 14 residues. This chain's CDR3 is CASSPPQGGVGYTF. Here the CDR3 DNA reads TGTGCCAGCAGTCCCCCCCAGGGCGGAGTCGGCTACACCTTC.

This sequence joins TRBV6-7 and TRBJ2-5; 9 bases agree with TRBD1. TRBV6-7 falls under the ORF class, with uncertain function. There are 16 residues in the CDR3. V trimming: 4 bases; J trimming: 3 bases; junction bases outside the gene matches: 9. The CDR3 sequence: CASSSGTGFGKETQYF. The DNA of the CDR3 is TGTGCCAGCAGTTCCGGGACAGGGTTCGGGAAAGAGACCCAGTACTTC.

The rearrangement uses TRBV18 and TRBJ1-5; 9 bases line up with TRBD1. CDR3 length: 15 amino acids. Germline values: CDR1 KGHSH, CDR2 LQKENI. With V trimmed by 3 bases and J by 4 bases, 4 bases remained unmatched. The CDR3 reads CASSPPGQGNQPQHF. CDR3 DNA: TGTGCCAGCTCACCTCCGGGACAGGGAAATCAGCCCCAGCATTTT.

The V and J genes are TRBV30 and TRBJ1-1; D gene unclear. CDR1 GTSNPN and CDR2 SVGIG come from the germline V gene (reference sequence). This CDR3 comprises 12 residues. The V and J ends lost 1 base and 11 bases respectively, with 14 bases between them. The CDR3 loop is CAWSALYAAAFF. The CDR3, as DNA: TGTGCCTGGAGTGCTCTCTACGCCGCGGCTTTCTTT. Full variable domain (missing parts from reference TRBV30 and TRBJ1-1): SQTIHQWPATLVQPVGSPLSLECTVEGTSNPNLYWYRQAAGRGLQLLFYSVGIGQISSEVPQNLSASRPQDRQFILSSKKLLLSDSGFYLCAWSALYAAAFFGQGTRLTVV.

The CDR3 DNA reads as TGTGCCAGCTCACCAGCGACTCTATCCTACAATGAGCAGTTCTTC. Translation: CASSPATLSYNEQFF. The rearrangement joins TRBV18 to TRBJ2-1; D unresolved. CDR3 length: 15 residues. Germline assignment: CDR1 KGHSH and CDR2 LQKENI. V was shortened by 2 bases and J by 1 base, with 9 bases between the two germline ends.

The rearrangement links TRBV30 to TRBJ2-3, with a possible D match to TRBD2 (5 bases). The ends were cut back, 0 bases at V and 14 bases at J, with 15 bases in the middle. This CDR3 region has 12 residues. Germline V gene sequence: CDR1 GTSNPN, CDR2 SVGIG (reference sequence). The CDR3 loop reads CAWSVPAGLGYF. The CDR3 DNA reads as TGTGCCTGGAGTGTACCGGCGGGCTTAGGGTATTTT.

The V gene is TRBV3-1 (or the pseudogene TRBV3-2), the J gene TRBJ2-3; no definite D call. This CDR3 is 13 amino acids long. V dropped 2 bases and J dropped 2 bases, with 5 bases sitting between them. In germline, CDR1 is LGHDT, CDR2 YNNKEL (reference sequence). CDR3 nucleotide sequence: TGTGCCAGCAGCCAATTAAACACAGATACGCAGTATTTT. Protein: CASSQLNTDTQYF.

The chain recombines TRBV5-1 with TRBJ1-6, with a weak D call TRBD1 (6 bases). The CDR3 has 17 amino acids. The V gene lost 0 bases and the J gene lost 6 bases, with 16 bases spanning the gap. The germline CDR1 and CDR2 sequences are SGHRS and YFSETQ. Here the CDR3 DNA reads TGCGCCAGCAGCTTGGCCGAGGCTCAGGGGATTAATTCACCCCTCCACTTT. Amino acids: CASSLAEAQGINSPLHF. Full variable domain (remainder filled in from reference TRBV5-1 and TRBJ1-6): KAGVTQTPRYLIKTRGQQVTLSCSPISGHRSVSWYQQTPGQGLQFLFEYFSETQRNKGNFPGRFSGRQFSNSRSEMNVSTLELGDSALYLCASSLAEAQGINSPLHFGNGTRLTVT.

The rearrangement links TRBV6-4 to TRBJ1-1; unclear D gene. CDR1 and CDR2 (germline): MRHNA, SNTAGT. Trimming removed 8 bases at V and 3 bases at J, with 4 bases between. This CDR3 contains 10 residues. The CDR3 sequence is CASLYTEAFF. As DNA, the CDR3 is TGTGCCAGCCTCTACACTGAAGCTTTCTTT.

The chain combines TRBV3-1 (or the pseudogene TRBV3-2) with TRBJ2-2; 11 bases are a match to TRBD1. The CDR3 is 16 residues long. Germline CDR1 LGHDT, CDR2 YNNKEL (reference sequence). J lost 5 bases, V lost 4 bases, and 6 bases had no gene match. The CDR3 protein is CASSPPGQGATGELFF. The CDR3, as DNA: TGTGCCAGCAGCCCCCCCGGACAGGGGGCTACCGGGGAGCTGTTTTTT.

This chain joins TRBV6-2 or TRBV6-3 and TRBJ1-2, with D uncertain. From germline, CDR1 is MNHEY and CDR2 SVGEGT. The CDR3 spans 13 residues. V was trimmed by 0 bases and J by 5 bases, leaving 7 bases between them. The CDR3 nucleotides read TGTGCCAGCAGTTACTCGAACAGATATGGCTACACCTTC. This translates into CASSYSNRYGYTF.

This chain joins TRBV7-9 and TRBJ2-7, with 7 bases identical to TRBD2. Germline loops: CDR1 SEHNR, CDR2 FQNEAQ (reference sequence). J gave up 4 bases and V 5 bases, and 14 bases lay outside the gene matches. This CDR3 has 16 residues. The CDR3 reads CASSPGIRGEPYEQYF. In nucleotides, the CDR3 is TGTGCCAGCAGCCCGGGGATCCGGGGGGAACCGTACGAGCAGTACTTC.

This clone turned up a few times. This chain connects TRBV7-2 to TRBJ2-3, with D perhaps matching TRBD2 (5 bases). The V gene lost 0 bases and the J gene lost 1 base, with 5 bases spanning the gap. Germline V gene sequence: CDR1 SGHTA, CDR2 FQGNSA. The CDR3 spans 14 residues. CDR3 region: CASSLAGGTDTQYF. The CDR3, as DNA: TGTGCCAGCAGCTTAGCCGGGGGCACAGATACGCAGTATTTT.

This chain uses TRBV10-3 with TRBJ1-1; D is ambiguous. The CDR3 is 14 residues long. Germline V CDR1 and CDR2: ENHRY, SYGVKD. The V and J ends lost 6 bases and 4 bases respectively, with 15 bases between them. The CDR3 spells CAISSTDMFTEAFF. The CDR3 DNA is TGTGCCATCAGCTCGACCGACATGTTCACTGAAGCTTTCTTT.

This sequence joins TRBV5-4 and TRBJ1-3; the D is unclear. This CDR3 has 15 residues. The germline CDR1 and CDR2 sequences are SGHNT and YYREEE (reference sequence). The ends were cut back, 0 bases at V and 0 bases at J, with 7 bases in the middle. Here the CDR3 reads CASSLGWSSGNTIYF. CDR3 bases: TGTGCCAGCAGCTTGGGATGGAGCTCTGGAAACACCATATATTTT. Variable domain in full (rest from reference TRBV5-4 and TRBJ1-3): ETGVTQSPTHLIKTRGQQVTLRCSSQSGHNTVSWYQQALGQGPQFIFQYYREEENGRGNFPPRFSGLQFPNYSSELNVNALELDDSALYLCASSLGWSSGNTIYFGEGSWLTVV.